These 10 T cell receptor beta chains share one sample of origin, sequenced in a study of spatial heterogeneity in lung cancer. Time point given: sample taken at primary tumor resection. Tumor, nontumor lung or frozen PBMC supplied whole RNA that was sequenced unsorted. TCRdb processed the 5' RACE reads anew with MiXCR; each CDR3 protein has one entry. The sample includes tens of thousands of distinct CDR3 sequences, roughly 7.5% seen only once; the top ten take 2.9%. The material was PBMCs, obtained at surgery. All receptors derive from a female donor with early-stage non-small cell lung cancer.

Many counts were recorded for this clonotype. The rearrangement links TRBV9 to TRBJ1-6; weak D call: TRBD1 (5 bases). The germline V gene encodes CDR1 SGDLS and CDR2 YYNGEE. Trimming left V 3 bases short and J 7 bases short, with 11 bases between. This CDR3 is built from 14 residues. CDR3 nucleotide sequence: TGTGCCAGCAGCGGGGGGACTCAGAATTCACCCCTCCACTTT. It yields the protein CASSGGTQNSPLHF.

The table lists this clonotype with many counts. The CDR3 protein is CASRDAYRGDNSPLHF. Written as DNA, the CDR3 is TGTGCCAGCAGGGATGCCTACAGGGGCGATAATTCACCCCTCCACTTT. This chain connects TRBV2 to TRBJ1-6; 7 nucleotides line up with TRBD1. J was trimmed by 5 bases and V by 6 bases; bases with no gene match: 10. The CDR3 extends over 16 amino acids. Germline CDR1 SNHLY, CDR2 FYNNEI.

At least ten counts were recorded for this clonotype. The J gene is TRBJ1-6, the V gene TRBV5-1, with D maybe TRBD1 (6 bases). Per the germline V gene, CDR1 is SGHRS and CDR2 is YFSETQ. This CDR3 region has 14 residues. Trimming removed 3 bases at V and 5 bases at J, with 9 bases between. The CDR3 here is CASSYHRDNSPLHF. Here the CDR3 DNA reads TGCGCCAGCAGCTACCACAGGGATAATTCACCCCTCCACTTT.

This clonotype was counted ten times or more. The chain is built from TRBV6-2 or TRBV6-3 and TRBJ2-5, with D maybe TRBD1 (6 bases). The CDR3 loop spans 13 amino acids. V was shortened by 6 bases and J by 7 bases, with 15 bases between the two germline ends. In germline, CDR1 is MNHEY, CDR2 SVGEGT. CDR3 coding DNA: TGTGCCAGCAGACTGGGACACCTCCGGACCCAGTACTTC. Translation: CASRLGHLRTQYF.

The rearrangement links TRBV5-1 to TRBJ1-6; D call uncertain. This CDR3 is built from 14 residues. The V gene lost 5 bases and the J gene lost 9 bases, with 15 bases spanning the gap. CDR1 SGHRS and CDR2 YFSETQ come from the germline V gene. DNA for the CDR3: TGCGCCAGCAGTCGGGAAGGGAACGGTTCACCCCTCCACTTT. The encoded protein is CASSREGNGSPLHF.

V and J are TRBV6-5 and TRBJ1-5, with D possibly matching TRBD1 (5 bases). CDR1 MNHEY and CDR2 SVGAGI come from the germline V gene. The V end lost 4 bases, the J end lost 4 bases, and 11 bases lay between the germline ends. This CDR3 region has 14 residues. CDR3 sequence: CASSLTGGNQPQHF. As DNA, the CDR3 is TGTGCCAGCAGTTTGACTGGGGGAAATCAGCCCCAGCATTTT.

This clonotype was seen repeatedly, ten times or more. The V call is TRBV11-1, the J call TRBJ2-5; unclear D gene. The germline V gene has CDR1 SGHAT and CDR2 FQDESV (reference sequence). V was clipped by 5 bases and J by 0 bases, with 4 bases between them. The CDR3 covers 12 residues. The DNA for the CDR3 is TGTGCCAGCAGCACGTACCAAGAGACCCAGTACTTC. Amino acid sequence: CASSTYQETQYF.

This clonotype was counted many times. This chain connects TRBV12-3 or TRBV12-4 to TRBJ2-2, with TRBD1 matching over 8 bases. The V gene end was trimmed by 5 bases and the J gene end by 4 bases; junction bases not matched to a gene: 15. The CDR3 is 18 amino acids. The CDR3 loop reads CASSPTQGALTFTGELFF. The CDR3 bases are TGTGCCAGCAGTCCGACGCAGGGGGCACTAACTTTCACCGGGGAGCTGTTTTTT.

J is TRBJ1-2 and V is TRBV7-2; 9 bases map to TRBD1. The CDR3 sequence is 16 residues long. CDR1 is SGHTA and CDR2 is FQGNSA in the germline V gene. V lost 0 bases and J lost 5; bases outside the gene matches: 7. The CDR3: CASSLATQGAAYGYTF. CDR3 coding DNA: TGTGCCAGCAGCTTAGCGACACAGGGGGCGGCATATGGCTACACCTTC.

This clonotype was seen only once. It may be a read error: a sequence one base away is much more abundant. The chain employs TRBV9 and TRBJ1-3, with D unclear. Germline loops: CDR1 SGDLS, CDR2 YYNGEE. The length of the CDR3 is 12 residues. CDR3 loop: CVSSTGGNTIYF. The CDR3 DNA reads TGTGTCAGCAGCACCGGGGGAAACACCATATATTTT.